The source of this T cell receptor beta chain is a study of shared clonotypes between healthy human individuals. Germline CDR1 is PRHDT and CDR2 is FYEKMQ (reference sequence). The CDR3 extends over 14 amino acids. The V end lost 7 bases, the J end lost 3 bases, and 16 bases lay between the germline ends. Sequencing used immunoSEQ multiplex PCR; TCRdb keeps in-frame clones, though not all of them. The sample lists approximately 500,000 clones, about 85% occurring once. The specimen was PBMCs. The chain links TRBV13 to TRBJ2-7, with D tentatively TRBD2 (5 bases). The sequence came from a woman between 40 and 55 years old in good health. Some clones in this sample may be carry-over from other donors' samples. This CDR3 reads CASTPGGRNYEQYF. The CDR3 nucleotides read TGTGCCAGCACCCCTGGCGGGCGGAACTACGAGCAGTACTTC.